This TCR beta chain was recovered during a study of regulatory T cells in long-lasting Graves disease. This sample's time point: persistent/refractory GD, antithyroid drugs over 5 years with positive TRAb. Scientists built the TCR library using RNA that was extracted from PBMCs. Clinicians diagnosed Graves' disease using American Thyroid Association guidelines. CDR1 and CDR2 (germline): LNHDA, SQIVND (reference sequence). Trimming left V 5 bases short and J 0 bases short, with 11 bases between. There are 15 residues in the CDR3. Both iRepertoire HTBI primers and Arm-PCR of CDR3 regions were used to build the TCR beta libraries. Via MiXCR, TCRdb re-called the multiplex PCR reads, giving one row per CDR3 protein. This repertoire shows approximately 470,000 distinct CDR3 sequences, around 21% found once; its top ten account for 7% to 9.5%.

The sequence came from a female donor with Graves disease. The specimen was peripheral blood mononuclear cells (PBMCs), collected when the disease was refractory, from a patient treated with antithyroid drugs. The chain uses TRBV19 and TRBJ1-5; TRBD1 is a possible D gene (5 bases). In nucleotides, the CDR3 is TGTGCCAGTAGTCCTGGACATCTTAGCAATCAGCCCCAGCATTTT. Translation: CASSPGHLSNQPQHF. The variable domain in full, with the rest retrieved from reference TRBV19 and TRBJ1-5, is DGGITQSPKYLFRKEGQNVTLSCEQNLNHDAMYWYRQDPGQGLRLIYYSQIVNDFQKGDIAEGYSVSREKKESFPLTVTSAQKNPTAFYLCASSPGHLSNQPQHFGDGTRLSIL.